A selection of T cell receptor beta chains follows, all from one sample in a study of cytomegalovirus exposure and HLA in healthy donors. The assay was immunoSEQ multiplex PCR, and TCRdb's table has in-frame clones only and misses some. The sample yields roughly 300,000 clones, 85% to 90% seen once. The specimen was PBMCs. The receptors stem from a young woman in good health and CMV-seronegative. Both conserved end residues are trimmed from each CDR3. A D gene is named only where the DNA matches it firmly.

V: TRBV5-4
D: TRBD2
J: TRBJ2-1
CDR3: ASSLWASGRREQF

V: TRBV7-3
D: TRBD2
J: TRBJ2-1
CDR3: ASSSTQGLAGNEQF

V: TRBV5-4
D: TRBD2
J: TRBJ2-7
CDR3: ASSPGLSGATYEQY

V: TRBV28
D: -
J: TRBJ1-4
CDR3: ASMKEAEKLF

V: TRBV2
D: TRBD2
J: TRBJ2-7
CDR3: ASTGTRTFPRSPKGSYEQY

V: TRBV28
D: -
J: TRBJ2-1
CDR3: ACRARPRGEQF

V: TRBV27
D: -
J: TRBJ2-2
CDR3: ASSLEGRLTGELF

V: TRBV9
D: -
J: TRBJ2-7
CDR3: ASNDRFSYEQY

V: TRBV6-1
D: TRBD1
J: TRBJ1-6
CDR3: ASKKGQGPLSPLH

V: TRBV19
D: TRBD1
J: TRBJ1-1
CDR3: ASSIAPGTGGGEAF

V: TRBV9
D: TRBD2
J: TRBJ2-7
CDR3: ASGGSSEQY

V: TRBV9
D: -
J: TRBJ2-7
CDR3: ASSAGSVSYEQY

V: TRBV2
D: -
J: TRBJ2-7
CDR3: ASRTRDSHEQY

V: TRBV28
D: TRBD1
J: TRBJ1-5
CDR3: ASSFTGVWGNQPQH

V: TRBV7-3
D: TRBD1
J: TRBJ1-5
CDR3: ASSLDGDRGQPQH

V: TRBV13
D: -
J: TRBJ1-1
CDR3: ASSSGQFNTEAF

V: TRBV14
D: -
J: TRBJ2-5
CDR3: ASSPTGTPKTQY

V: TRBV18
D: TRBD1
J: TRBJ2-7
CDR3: ASSPGTDRSD

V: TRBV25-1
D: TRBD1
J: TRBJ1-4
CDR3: ASSEYYRGTVGHEKLF

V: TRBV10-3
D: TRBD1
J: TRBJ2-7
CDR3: AIGGTGVSYEQY

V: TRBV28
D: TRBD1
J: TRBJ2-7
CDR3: ASRSPGQGTYEQY

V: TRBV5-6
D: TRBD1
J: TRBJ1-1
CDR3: ASSAGTGATEAF

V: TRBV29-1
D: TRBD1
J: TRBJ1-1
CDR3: SLRTGGNTEAF

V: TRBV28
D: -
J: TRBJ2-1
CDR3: ASSFAMGEVRGQF

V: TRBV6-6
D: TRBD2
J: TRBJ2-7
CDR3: ASSYRGSSNYEQY

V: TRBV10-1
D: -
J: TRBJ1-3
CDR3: ASSGSGVGASGNTIY

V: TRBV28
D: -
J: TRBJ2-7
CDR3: ASSSGGQYEQY

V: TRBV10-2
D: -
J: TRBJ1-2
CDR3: ATRRRDNYGYT

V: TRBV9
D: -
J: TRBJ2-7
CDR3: ASSISVGEFYEQY

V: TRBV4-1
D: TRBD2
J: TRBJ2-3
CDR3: ASSQGGLLTDTQY

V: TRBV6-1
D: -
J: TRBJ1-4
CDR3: ASSEVRAGVNEKLF

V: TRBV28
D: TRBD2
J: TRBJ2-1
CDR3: ASSLGTSFNEQF

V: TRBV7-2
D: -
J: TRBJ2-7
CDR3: ASSLAHHREIYEQY

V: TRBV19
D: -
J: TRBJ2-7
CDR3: ASSIENPRITPYEQY

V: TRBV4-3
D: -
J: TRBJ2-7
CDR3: ASSQDPSSYEQY

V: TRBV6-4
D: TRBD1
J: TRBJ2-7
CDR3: ASSDPWDSYSYEQY

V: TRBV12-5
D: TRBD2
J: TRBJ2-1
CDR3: ASSIAGGTYNEQF

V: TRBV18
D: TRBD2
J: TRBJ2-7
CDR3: ASSPLAGGAYEQY

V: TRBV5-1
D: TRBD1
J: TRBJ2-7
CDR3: ASRASGTDSYEQY

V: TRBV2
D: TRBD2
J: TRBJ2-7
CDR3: ASSDWRETWEQY

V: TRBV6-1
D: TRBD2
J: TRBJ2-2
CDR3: ASSEGIAGVTGELF

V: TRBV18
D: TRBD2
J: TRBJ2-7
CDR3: ASSRLATSGSSYEQY

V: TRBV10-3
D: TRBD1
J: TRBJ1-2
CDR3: AISGTGENYGYT

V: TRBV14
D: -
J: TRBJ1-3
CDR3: ASSQGGGARNTIY

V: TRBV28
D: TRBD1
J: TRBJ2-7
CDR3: ASSPQTGVTDEQY

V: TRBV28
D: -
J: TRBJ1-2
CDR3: AATAGWLNYGYT

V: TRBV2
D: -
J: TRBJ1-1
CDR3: ATGVRTEAF

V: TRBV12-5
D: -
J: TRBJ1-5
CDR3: ASGLVGDQPQH

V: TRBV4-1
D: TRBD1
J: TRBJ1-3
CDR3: ASSLPRDRQSGNTIY

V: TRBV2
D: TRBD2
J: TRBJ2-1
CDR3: ASIGLAGEQF

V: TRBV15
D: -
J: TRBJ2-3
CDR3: ATSRDPGVADTQY

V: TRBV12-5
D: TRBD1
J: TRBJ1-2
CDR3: ASGSDRVYGYT